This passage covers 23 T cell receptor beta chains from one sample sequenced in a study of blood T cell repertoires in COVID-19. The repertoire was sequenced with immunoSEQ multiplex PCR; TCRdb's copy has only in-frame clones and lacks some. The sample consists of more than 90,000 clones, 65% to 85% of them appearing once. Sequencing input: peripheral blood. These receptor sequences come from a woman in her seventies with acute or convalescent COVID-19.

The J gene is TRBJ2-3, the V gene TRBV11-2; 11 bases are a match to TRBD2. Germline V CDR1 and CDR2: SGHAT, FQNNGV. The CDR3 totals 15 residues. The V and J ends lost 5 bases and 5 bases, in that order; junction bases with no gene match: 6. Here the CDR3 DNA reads TGTGCCAGCAGCATTAGCGGGAGGGCCGGAGATACGCAGTATTTT. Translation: CASSISGRAGDTQYF.

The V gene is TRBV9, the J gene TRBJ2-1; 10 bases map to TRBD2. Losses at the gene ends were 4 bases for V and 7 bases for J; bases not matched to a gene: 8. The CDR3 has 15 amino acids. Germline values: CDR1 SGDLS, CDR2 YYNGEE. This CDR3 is CASSPRTSGRNEQFF. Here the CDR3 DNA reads TGTGCCAGCAGCCCCCGGACTAGCGGACGGAATGAGCAGTTCTTC.

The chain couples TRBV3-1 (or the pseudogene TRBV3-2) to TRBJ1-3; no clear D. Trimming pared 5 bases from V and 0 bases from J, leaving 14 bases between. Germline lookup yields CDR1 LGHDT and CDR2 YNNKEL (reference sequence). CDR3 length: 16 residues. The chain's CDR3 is CASSDRLLTSGNTIYF. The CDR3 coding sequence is TGTGCCAGCAGCGACCGACTCCTAACCTCTGGAAACACCATATATTTT.

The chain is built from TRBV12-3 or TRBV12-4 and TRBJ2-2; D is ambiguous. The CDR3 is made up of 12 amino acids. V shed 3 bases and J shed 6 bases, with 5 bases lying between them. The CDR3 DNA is TGTGCCAGCAGTTTTGTATCCGGGGAGCTGTTTTTT. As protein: CASSFVSGELFF.

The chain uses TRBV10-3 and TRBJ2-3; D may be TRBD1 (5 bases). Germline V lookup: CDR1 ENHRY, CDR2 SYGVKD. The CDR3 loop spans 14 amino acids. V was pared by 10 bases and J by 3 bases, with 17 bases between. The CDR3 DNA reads TGTGCCACCCGACGGCAGGGTGGAACAGATACGCAGTATTTT. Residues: CATRRQGGTDTQYF.

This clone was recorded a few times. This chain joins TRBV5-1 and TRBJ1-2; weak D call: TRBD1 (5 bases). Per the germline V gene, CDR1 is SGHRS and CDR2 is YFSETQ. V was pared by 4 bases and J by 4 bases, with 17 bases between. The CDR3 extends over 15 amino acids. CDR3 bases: TGCGCCAGCAGCCTGTTGGTGGGGGGTGGCTATGGCTACACCTTC. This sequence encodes CASSLLVGGGYGYTF.

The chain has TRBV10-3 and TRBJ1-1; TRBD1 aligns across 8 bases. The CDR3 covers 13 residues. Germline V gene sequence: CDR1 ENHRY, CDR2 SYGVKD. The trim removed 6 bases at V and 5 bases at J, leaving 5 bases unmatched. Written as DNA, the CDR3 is TGTGCCATCAGGGTGACAGGGGAGACTGAAGCTTTCTTT. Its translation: CAIRVTGETEAFF.

The CDR3 nucleotides read TGTGCCAGCAGCCAAAACAAGGAAGCTTTCTTT. As protein: CASSQNKEAFF. The chain is built from TRBV3-1 (or the pseudogene TRBV3-2) and TRBJ1-1, with unresolved D. V shed 2 bases and J shed 8 bases, with 6 bases lying between them. Germline V gene data show CDR1 as LGHDT and CDR2 as YNNKEL (reference sequence). The CDR3 loop spans 11 amino acids.

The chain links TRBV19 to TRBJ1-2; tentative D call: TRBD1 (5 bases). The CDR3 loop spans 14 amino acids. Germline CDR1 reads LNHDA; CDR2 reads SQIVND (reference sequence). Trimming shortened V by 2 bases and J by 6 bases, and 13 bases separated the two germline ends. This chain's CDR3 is CASSIWGDGDGYTF. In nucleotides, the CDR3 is TGTGCCAGTAGTATATGGGGGGATGGTGATGGCTACACCTTC. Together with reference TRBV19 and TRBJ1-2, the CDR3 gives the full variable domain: DGGITQSPKYLFRKEGQNVTLSCEQNLNHDAMYWYRQDPGQGLRLIYYSQIVNDFQKGDIAEGYSVSREKKESFPLTVTSAQKNPTAFYLCASSIWGDGDGYTFGSGTRLTVV.

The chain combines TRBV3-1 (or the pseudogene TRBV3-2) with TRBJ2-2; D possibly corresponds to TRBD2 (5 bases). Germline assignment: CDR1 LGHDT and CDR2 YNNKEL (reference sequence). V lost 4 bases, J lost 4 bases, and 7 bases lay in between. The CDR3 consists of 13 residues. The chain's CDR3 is CASSRLPTGELFF. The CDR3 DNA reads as TGTGCCAGCAGCCGACTACCCACCGGGGAGCTGTTTTTT.

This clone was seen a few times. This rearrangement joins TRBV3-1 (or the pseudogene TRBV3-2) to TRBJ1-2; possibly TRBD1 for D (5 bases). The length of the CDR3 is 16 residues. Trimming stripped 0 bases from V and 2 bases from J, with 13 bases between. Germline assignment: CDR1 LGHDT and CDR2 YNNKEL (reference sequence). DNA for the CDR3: TGTGCCAGCAGCCAAGATCTGGCAGGGCTCAACTATGGCTACACCTTC. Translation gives CASSQDLAGLNYGYTF.

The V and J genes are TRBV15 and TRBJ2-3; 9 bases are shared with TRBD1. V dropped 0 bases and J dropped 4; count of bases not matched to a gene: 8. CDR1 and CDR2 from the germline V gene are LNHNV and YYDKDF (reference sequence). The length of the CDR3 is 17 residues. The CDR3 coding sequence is TGTGCCACCAGCAGAGATCCCCCGGGACAGGGCGCAGATACGCAGTATTTT. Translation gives CATSRDPPGQGADTQYF.

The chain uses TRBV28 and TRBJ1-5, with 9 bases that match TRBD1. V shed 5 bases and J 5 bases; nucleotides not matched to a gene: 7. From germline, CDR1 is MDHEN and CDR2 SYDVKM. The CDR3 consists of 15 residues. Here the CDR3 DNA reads TGTGCCAGCAGTCTCGGGACAGGGAGGGATCAGCCCCAGCATTTT. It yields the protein CASSLGTGRDQPQHF.

The chain's CDR3 is CASSFGGYSYEQYF. CDR3 DNA: TGTGCCAGCAGTTTCGGGGGATACTCCTACGAGCAGTACTTC. The chain couples TRBV27 to TRBJ2-7; possibly TRBD2 for D (6 bases). CDR1 and CDR2 from the germline V gene are MNHEY and SMNVEV (reference sequence). The germline V and J ends were trimmed by 3 bases and 0 bases, with 9 bases remaining between them. The CDR3 has 14 amino acids.

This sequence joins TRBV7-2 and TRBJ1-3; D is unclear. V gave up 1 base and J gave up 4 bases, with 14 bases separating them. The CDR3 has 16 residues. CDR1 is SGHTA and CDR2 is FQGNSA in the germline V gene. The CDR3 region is CASSLGPVMNGNTIYF. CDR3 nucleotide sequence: TGTGCCAGCAGCTTAGGTCCAGTAATGAACGGAAACACCATATATTTT.

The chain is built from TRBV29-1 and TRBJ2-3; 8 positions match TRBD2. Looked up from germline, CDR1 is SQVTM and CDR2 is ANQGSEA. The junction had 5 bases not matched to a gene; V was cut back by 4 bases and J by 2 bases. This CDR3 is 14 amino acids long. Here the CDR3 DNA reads TGCAGCGTTGGAGCGGGGGCCACCACAGATACGCAGTATTTT. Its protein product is CSVGAGATTDTQYF.

The CDR3 nucleotides are TGTGCCAGCTCACCACTCCGACAGGGGACTGAAGCTTTCTTT. Translated: CASSPLRQGTEAFF. The chain joins TRBV18 to TRBJ1-1, with 8 bases aligning to TRBD1. The CDR3 has 14 residues. J was trimmed by 5 bases and V by 1 base; bases with no gene match: 3. Germline CDR1 reads KGHSH; CDR2 reads LQKENI.

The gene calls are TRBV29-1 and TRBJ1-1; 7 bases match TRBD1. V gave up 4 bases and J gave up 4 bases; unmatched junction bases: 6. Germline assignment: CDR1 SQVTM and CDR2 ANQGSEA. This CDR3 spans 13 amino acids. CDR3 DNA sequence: TGCAGCGTTGTTGGACAGGCGGCCACTGAAGCTTTCTTT. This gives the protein CSVVGQAATEAFF. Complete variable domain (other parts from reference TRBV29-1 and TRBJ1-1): SAVISQKPSRDICQRGTSLTIQCQVDSQVTMMFWYRQQPGQSLTLIATANQGSEATYESGFVIDKFPISRPNLTFSTLTVSNMSPEDSSIYLCSVVGQAATEAFFGQGTRLTVV.

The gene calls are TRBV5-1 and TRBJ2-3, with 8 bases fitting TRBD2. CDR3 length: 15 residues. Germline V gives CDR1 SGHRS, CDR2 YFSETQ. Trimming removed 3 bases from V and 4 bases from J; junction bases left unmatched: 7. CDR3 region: CASSSDGTSADTQYF. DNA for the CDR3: TGCGCCAGCAGCTCCGACGGGACTAGTGCAGATACGCAGTATTTT.

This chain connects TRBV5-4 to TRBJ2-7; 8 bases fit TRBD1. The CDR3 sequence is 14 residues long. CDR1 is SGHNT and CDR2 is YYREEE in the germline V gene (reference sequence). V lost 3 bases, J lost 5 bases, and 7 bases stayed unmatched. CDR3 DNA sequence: TGTGCCAGCAGCTGGGTGGACAGGGTCGACGAGCAGTACTTC. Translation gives CASSWVDRVDEQYF.

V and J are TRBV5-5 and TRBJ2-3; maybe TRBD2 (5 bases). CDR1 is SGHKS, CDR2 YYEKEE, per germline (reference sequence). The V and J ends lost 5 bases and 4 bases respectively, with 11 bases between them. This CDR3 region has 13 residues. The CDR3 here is CASSPGMPDTQYF. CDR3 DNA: TGTGCCAGCAGTCCCGGGATGCCAGATACGCAGTATTTT. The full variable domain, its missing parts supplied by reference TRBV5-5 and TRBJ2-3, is DAGVTQSPTHLIKTRGQQVTLRCSPISGHKSVSWYQQVLGQGPQFIFQYYEKEERGRGNFPDRFSARQFPNYSSELNVNALLLGDSALYLCASSPGMPDTQYFGPGTRLTVL.

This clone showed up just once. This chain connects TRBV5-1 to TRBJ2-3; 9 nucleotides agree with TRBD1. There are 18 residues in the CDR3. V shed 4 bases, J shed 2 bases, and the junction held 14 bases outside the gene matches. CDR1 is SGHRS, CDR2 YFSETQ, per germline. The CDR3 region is CASSEGQGWQGPTDTQYF. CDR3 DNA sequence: TGCGCCAGCAGCGAGGGACAGGGATGGCAGGGTCCCACAGATACGCAGTATTTT.

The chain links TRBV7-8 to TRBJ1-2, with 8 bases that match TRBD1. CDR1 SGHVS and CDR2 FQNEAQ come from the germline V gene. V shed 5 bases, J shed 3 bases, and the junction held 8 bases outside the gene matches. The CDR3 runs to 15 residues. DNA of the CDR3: TGTGCCAGCAGCCCCAGTCCGACAGGGGACTATGGCTACACCTTC. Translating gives CASSPSPTGDYGYTF.